The T cell receptor beta chain described here comes from a study of Ad26.COV2.S vaccination and SARS-CoV-2 variants (dated by TCRdb to about 2021). Regarding the research as a whole: Vaccine-arm donors were drawn from COV1001, a multicentre, randomized, double-blind, placebo-controlled phase I-IIa trial of Ad26.COV2.S in healthy adults. Ad26.COV2.S was administered intramuscularly at 5 x 10^10 or 1 x 10^11 viral particles, either as a single shot or as two shots given 56 days apart. Sequencing of the TCRbeta repertoire served to evaluate the specificity and breadth of SARS-CoV-2-reactive T cell receptors following Ad26.COV2.S vaccination. A total of approximately 30 samples were included in the TCR-sequenced set, comprising about 20 Ad26.COV2.S vaccine recipients, 5 placebo recipients and 8 SARS-CoV-2 convalescent individuals. Participants in the trial were split at random into five groups of five each, receiving low-dose or high-dose Ad26.COV2.S once or twice, or else placebo on both occasions. Investigators did not know the trial group allocation while performing experiments and assessing outcomes. Here is what the overall study found, with its caveats: Comparing responses between vaccine doses or regimens was not something the study was powered to do. Comparable non-spike TCR breadth was observed between vaccine and placebo recipients, consistent with only spike being contained in the vaccine. The authors noted that total T cell responses may have been underestimated by the TCR breadth and depth analyses. Compared with placebo recipients, Ad26.COV2.S recipients showed higher spike-specific TCR breadth (P = 0.0014). After vaccination, spike-specific CD8+ and CD4+ T cell responses were reported to show substantial breadth.

With respect to this clone: Its antigen remains undetermined. No much larger clone is present one base from it, and per-base qualities are unavailable.

The immunoSEQ Assay was the method used to sequence TCRbeta CDR3 regions. After extraction, genomic DNA underwent amplification by bias-controlled multiplex PCR, followed by high-throughput sequencing. Processing in the source paper ran as follows. To quantify the absolute abundance of every unique TCRbeta CDR3 region, sequences were collapsed and filtered. T cell fraction was estimated by normalizing TCRbeta template counts to usable DNA, with usable DNA measured through amplification of reference genes found in all nucleated cells. Repertoire TCRs were annotated as SARS-CoV-2-specific by exact matching of V gene, CDR3 amino acid sequence and J gene to a known reactive TCR set. MIRA supplied the reference SARS-CoV-2 TCR set, which was filtered for enrichment in COVID-19-positive ImmuneCODE repertoires so that public or cross-reactive TCRs were removed. Based on the MIRA antigens, annotated TCRs were further analysed at the level of specific ORF or position within ORF. Depth was the summed frequency of annotated unique rearrangements, while breadth was defined as annotated unique rearrangements over total unique productive rearrangements. Two-sided Wilcoxon rank-sum tests were used to compare TCR breadth between groups. Imported from immuneACCESS, the table was reduced by TCRdb to in-frame sequences with V and J called. These copies leave out some clones; in studies compared against another copy, an unresolved V gene accounts for under half, and the cause of the remainder is not known. V and J calls and clone size are given by that table; D and trimming were obtained from the DNA. This sample has about 400,000 clones in its table, and about 80% of those were observed once. The ten top clones hold about 7.1% of the sample.

CDR1 is given as LGHNA and CDR2 as YSLEER, both from the germline V gene. Counted from cysteine to phenylalanine, this CDR3 has 13 amino acids. Solely the CDR3 DNA is kept, with 39 bases framed from the first base. V loses 0 bases, J loses 9 bases, and the germline ends lie 10 bases apart. This specimen's treatment or condition label, interpreted: approximately 18 received Ad26.COV2.S at low or high dose, single or two shots; several received placebo; per-sample allocation not given. For vaccine and placebo recipients, the sequenced repertoires came from samples collected on day 63 after the first injection. Between 29 July and 7 August 2020, Cohort 1b enrolled 20 to 30 adults aged 18-55 years at one site in Boston, USA. Ad26.COV2.S was a replication-incompetent adenovirus type 26 vector that expressed a prefusion-stabilized SARS-CoV-2 spike protein derived from the original Wuhan strain.

Recombination connected TRBV4-3 to TRBJ2-3; the D gene could be TRBD1 or TRBD2, each one agreeing over 7 bases. The receptor comes from a person between 18 and 59 years old who received the Ad26.COV2.S COVID-19 vaccine or a placebo. The sequenced sample was peripheral blood, obtained in a trial of Ad26.COV2.S vaccine versus placebo. The bases are TGCGCCAGCAGCCAAGATCAGGGGGGGACGCAGTATTTT. It specifies CASSQDQGGTQYF.